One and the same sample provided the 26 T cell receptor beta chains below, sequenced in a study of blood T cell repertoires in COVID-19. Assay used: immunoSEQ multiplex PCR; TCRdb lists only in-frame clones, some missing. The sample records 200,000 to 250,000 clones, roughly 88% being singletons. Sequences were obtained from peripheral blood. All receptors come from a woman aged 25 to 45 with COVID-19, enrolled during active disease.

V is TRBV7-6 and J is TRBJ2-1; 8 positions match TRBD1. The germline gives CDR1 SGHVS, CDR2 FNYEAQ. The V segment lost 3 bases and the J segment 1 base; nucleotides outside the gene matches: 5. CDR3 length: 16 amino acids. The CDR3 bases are TGTGCCAGCAGCTTCAACAGGGGGGAGTCCTACAATGAGCAGTTCTTC. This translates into CASSFNRGESYNEQFF.

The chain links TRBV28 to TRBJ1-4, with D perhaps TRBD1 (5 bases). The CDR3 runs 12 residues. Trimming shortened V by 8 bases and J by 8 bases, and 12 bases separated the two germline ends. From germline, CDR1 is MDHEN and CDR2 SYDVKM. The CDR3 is CASQSGREKLFF. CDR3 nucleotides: TGTGCCAGCCAGTCAGGGAGGGAAAAACTGTTTTTT.

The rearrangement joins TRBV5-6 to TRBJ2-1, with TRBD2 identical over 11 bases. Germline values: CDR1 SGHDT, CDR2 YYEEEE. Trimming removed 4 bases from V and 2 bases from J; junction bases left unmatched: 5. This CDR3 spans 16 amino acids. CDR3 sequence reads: CASSTLAGGPYNEQFF. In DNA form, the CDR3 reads TGTGCCAGCAGCACCTTAGCGGGAGGGCCCTACAATGAGCAGTTCTTC.

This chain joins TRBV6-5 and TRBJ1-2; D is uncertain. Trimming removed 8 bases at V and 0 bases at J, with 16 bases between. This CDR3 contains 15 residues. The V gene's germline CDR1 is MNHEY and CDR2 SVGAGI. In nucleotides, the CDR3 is TGTGCCAGCCGGCTTCGGAGGACCTCTAACTATGGCTACACCTTC. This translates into CASRLRRTSNYGYTF.

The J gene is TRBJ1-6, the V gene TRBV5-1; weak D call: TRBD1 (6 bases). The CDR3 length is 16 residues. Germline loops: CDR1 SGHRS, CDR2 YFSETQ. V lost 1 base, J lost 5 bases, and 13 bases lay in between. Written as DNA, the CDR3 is TGCGCCAGCAGCTTGATCGCAGGGGAGCATAATTCACCCCTCCACTTT. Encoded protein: CASSLIAGEHNSPLHF. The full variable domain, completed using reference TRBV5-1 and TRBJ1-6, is KAGVTQTPRYLIKTRGQQVTLSCSPISGHRSVSWYQQTPGQGLQFLFEYFSETQRNKGNFPGRFSGRQFSNSRSEMNVSTLELGDSALYLCASSLIAGEHNSPLHFGNGTRLTVT.

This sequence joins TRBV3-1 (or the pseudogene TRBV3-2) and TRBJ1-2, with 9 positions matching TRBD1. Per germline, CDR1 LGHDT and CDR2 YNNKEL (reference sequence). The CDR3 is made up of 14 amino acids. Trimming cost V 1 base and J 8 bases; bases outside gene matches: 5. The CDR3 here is CASSQGGQGRGYTF. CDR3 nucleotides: TGTGCCAGCAGCCAAGGGGGACAGGGACGGGGCTACACCTTC.

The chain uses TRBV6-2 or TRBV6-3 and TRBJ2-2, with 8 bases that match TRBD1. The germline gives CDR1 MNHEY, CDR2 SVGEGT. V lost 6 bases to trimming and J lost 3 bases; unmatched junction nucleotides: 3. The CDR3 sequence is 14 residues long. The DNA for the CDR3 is TGTGCCAGCAGCCCACAGGGGGACACCGGGGAGCTGTTTTTT. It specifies CASSPQGDTGELFF.

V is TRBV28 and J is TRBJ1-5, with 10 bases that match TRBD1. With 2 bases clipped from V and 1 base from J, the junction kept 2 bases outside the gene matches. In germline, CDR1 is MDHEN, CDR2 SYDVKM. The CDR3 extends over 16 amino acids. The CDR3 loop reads CASSLQGQGSNQPQHF. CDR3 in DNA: TGTGCCAGCAGTTTACAGGGACAGGGGAGCAATCAGCCCCAGCATTTT.

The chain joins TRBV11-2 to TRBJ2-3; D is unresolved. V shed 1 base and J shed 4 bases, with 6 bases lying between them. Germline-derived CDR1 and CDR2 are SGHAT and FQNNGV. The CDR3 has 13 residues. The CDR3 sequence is CASSLVAADTQYF. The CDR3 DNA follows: TGTGCCAGCAGCTTAGTGGCCGCAGATACGCAGTATTTT. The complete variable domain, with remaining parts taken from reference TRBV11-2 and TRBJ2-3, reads EAGVAQSPRYKIIEKRQSVAFWCNPISGHATLYWYQQILGQGPKLLIQFQNNGVVDDSQLPKDRFSAERLKGVDSTLKIQPAKLEDSAVYLCASSLVAADTQYFGPGTRLTVL.

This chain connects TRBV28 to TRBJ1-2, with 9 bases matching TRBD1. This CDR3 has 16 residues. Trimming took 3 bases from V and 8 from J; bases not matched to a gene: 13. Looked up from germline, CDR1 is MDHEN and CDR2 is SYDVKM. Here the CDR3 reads CASSLHPGQGMEGYTF. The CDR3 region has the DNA TGTGCCAGCAGTTTGCATCCGGGACAGGGAATGGAGGGCTACACCTTC.

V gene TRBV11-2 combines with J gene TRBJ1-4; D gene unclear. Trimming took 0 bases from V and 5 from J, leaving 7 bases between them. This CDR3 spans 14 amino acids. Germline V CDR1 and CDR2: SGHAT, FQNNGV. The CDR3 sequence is CASSLEFLNEKLFF. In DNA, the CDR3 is TGTGCCAGCAGCTTAGAGTTCTTGAATGAAAAACTGTTTTTT.

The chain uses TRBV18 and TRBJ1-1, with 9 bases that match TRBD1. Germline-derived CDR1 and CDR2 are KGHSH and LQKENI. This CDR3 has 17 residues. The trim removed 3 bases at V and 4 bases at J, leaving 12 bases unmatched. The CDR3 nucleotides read TGTGCCAGCTCACCCGCGATCACAGGGGGCTACAGCACTGAAGCTTTCTTT. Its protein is CASSPAITGGYSTEAFF. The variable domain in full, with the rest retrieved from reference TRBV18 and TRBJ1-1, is NAGVMQNPRHLVRRRGQEARLRCSPMKGHSHVYWYRQLPEEGLKFMVYLQKENIIDESGMPKERFSAEFPKEGPSILRIQQVVRGDSAAYFCASSPAITGGYSTEAFFGQGTRLTVV.

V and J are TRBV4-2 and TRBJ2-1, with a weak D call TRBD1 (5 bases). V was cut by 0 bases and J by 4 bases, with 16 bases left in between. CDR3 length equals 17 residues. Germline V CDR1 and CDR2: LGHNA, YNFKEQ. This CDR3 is CASSQDIRTWDYNEQFF. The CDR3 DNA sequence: TGTGCCAGCAGCCAAGATATCCGGACATGGGATTACAATGAGCAGTTCTTC.

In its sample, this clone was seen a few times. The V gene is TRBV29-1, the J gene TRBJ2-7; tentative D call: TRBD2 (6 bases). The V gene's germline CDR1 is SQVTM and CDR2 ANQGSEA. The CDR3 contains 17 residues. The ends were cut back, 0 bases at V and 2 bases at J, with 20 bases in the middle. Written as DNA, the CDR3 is TGCAGCGTTGAAGATTACGGAGGGGAAGGCCCGCCCTACGAGCAGTACTTC. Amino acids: CSVEDYGGEGPPYEQYF.

CDR3 amino acids: CASSTSGRLVDTQYF. The CDR3 bases are TGTGCCAGTAGTACTAGCGGGAGATTGGTAGATACGCAGTATTTT. The rearrangement uses TRBV19 and TRBJ2-3; 10 bases fit TRBD2. V lost 4 bases to trimming and J lost 5 bases; unmatched junction nucleotides: 6. The CDR3 covers 15 residues. The germline V gene encodes CDR1 LNHDA and CDR2 SQIVND (reference sequence). Drawing the rest from reference TRBV19 and TRBJ2-3, the complete variable domain is DGGITQSPKYLFRKEGQNVTLSCEQNLNHDAMYWYRQDPGQGLRLIYYSQIVNDFQKGDIAEGYSVSREKKESFPLTVTSAQKNPTAFYLCASSTSGRLVDTQYFGPGTRLTVL.

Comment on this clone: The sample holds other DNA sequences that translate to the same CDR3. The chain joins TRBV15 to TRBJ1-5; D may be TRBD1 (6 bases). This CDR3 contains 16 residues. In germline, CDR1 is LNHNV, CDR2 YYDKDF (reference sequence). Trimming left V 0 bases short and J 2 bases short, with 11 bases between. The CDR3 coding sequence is TGTGCCACCAGCAGAGATCTTTCAGGGGGCAATCAGCCCCAGCATTTT. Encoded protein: CATSRDLSGGNQPQHF.

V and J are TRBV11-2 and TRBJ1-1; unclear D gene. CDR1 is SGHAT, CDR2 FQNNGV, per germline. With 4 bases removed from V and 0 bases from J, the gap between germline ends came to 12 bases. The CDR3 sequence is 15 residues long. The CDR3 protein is CASSSAQILNTEAFF. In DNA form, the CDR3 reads TGTGCCAGCAGCTCTGCACAAATTCTGAACACTGAAGCTTTCTTT.

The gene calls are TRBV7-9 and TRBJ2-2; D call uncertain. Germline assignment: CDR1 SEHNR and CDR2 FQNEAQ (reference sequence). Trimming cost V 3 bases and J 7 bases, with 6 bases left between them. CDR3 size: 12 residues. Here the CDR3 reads CASSFFIGELFF. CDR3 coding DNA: TGTGCCAGCAGCTTCTTTATCGGGGAGCTGTTTTTT.

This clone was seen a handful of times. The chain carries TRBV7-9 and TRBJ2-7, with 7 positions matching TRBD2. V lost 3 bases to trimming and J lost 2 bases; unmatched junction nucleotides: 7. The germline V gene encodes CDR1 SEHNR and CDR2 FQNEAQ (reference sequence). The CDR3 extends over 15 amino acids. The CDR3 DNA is TGTGCCAGCAGCTTGGGGAGGGGTGCCGCCTACGAGCAGTACTTC. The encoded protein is CASSLGRGAAYEQYF.

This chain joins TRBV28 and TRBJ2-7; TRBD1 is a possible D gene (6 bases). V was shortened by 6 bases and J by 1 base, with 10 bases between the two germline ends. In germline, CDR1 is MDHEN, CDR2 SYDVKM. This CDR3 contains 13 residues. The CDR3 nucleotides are TGTGCCAGCAGGCCCGGACAGTCCTACGAGCAGTACTTC. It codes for CASRPGQSYEQYF.

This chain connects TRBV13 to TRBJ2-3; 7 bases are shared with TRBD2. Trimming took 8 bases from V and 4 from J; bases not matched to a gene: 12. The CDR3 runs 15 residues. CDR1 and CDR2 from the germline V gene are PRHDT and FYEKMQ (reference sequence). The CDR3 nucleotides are TGTGCCAGCTCAGTCGGCGGGGGAGGGGCAGATACGCAGTATTTT. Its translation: CASSVGGGGADTQYF.

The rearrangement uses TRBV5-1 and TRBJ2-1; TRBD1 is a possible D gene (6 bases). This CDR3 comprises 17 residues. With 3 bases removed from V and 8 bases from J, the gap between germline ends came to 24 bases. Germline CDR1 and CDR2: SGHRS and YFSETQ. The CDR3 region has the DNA TGCGCCAGCAGCTCCGACAAGGGGGTTGCGGCATACCATGAGCAGTTCTTC. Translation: CASSSDKGVAAYHEQFF.

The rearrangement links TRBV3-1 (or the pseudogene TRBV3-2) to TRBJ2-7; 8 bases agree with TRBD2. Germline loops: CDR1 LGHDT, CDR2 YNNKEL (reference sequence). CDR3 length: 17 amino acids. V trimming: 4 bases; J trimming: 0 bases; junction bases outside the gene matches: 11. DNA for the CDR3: TGTGCCAGCAGCCCGAGCCACAAGACTAGCGCCTCCTACGAGCAGTACTTC. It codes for CASSPSHKTSASYEQYF.

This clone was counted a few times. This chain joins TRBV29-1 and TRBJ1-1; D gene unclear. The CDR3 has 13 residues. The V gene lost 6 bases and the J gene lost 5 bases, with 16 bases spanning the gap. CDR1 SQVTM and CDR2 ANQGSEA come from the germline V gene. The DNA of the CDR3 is TGCAGCGTCCTAGTGGCGATAAAGACTGAAGCTTTCTTT. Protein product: CSVLVAIKTEAFF. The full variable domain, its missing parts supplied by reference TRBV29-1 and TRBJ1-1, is SAVISQKPSRDICQRGTSLTIQCQVDSQVTMMFWYRQQPGQSLTLIATANQGSEATYESGFVIDKFPISRPNLTFSTLTVSNMSPEDSSIYLCSVLVAIKTEAFFGQGTRLTVV.

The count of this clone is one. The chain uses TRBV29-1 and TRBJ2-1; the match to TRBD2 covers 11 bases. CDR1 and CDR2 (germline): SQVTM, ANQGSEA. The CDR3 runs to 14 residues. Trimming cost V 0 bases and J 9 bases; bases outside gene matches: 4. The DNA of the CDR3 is TGCAGCGTTGAAGAAGGACTAGCGGGCGTTGAGCAGTTCTTC. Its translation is CSVEEGLAGVEQFF.

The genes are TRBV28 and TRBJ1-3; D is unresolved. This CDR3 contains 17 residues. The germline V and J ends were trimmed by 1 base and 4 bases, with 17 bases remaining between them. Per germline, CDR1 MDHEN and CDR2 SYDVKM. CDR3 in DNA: TGTGCCAGCAGTTTATTTAGTCTAGGATCGAGAGGAAACACCATATATTTT. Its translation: CASSLFSLGSRGNTIYF.